Listed below are T cell receptor beta chains from one sample, sequenced in a study of cytomegalovirus exposure and HLA in healthy donors. TCRdb's table, derived via immunoSEQ multiplex PCR, lists solely in-frame clones and lacks some. The sample lists about 170,000 clones, approximately 84% occurring once. Sequencing used PBMCs. Every receptor here comes from a woman aged 45-59 years in good health and CMV-seropositive. Both conserved end residues are part of each CDR3. Fields, in order: J gene, V gene, D gene, clone size, CDR3 protein, CDR3 DNA. A D gene is named only where the DNA matches it firmly. Expanded clones are given a class, and other clones once, few, many or no size at all.

J gene: TRBJ2-7
V gene: TRBV18
D gene: .
clone size: .
CDR3 protein: CASSPVPGSYEQYF
CDR3 DNA: TGTGCCAGCTCACCGGTCCCAGGGTCTTACGAGCAGTACTTC

J gene: TRBJ2-7
V gene: TRBV7-8
D gene: TRBD1
clone size: few
CDR3 protein: CASSLVGQGPYEQYF
CDR3 DNA: TGTGCCAGCAGCTTAGTTGGACAGGGGCCCTACGAGCAGTACTTC

J gene: TRBJ2-1
V gene: TRBV29-1
D gene: TRBD2
clone size: .
CDR3 protein: CSLREGSSVNEQFF
CDR3 DNA: TGCAGCCTACGGGAGGGCTCTTCTGTCAATGAGCAGTTCTTC

J gene: TRBJ1-1
V gene: TRBV29-1
D gene: .
clone size: .
CDR3 protein: CSVDKSYTEAFF
CDR3 DNA: TGCAGCGTGGACAAGTCCTACACTGAAGCTTTCTTT

J gene: TRBJ1-2
V gene: TRBV19
D gene: TRBD1
clone size: once
CDR3 protein: CASNPSGQGAGYTF
CDR3 DNA: TGTGCCAGTAATCCCTCCGGACAGGGCGCTGGCTACACCTTC

J gene: TRBJ2-3
V gene: TRBV10-3
D gene: .
clone size: .
CDR3 protein: CATRLGRASTDTQYF
CDR3 DNA: TGTGCCACCCGACTAGGAAGGGCTAGCACAGATACGCAGTATTTT

J gene: TRBJ2-2
V gene: TRBV18
D gene: TRBD1
clone size: .
CDR3 protein: CASSPLGQGASGELFF
CDR3 DNA: TGTGCCAGCTCACCGTTGGGACAGGGGGCTTCCGGGGAGCTGTTTTTT

J gene: TRBJ2-1
V gene: TRBV4-3
D gene: TRBD2
clone size: .
CDR3 protein: CASSQVVNGLAWNEQFF
CDR3 DNA: TGCGCCAGCAGCCAAGTAGTTAACGGACTAGCGTGGAATGAGCAGTTCTTC

J gene: TRBJ1-1
V gene: TRBV28
D gene: .
clone size: .
CDR3 protein: CASREGGKAFF
CDR3 DNA: TGTGCCAGCAGGGAGGGGGGGAAAGCTTTCTTT

J gene: TRBJ1-1
V gene: TRBV19
D gene: .
clone size: .
CDR3 protein: CASRWRGNTEAFF
CDR3 DNA: TGTGCCAGTAGATGGAGGGGGAACACTGAAGCTTTCTTT

J gene: TRBJ2-3
V gene: TRBV7-9
D gene: .
clone size: few
CDR3 protein: CASSFTGISTDTQYF
CDR3 DNA: TGTGCCAGCAGCTTTACAGGGATTAGCACAGATACGCAGTATTTT

J gene: TRBJ2-7
V gene: TRBV19
D gene: TRBD2
clone size: .
CDR3 protein: CASSFGLAGGGSYEQYF
CDR3 DNA: TGTGCCAGTAGTTTCGGACTAGCGGGAGGAGGCTCCTACGAGCAGTACTTC

J gene: TRBJ2-7
V gene: TRBV19
D gene: TRBD2
clone size: .
CDR3 protein: CASSSGRGAYEQYF
CDR3 DNA: TGTGCCAGTAGTAGCGGGAGAGGGGCTTACGAGCAGTACTTC

J gene: TRBJ2-1
V gene: TRBV5-1
D gene: TRBD2
clone size: .
CDR3 protein: CASSFMTSGNEQFF
CDR3 DNA: TGCGCCAGCAGCTTCATGACTAGCGGGAATGAGCAGTTCTTC

J gene: TRBJ2-3
V gene: TRBV5-1
D gene: TRBD1
clone size: .
CDR3 protein: CASSLAGQSTDTQYF
CDR3 DNA: TGCGCCAGCAGCTTGGCGGGACAGAGCACAGATACGCAGTATTTT

J gene: TRBJ2-7
V gene: TRBV19
D gene: .
clone size: .
CDR3 protein: CASSIGLGAVNEQYF
CDR3 DNA: TGTGCCAGTAGTATCGGCCTTGGGGCCGTGAACGAGCAGTACTTC

J gene: TRBJ1-2
V gene: TRBV7-2
D gene: .
clone size: .
CDR3 protein: CASSYRPRDYGYTF
CDR3 DNA: TGTGCCAGCAGCTACAGACCTCGCGACTATGGCTACACCTTC

J gene: TRBJ1-1
V gene: TRBV28
D gene: .
clone size: .
CDR3 protein: CASTPLTGHLTEAFF
CDR3 DNA: TGTGCCAGCACTCCCCTGACGGGACATCTCACTGAAGCTTTCTTT

J gene: TRBJ1-5
V gene: TRBV6-1
D gene: TRBD1
clone size: .
CDR3 protein: CASTRLGQGNQPQHF
CDR3 DNA: TGTGCCAGCACTCGACTTGGACAGGGCAATCAGCCCCAGCATTTT

J gene: TRBJ1-2
V gene: TRBV9
D gene: TRBD1
clone size: .
CDR3 protein: CASSPGRMTAGTGQNYGYTF
CDR3 DNA: TGTGCCAGCAGCCCCGGTAGGATGACGGCGGGGACGGGACAGAACTATGGCTACACCTTC

J gene: TRBJ2-7
V gene: TRBV5-4
D gene: TRBD1
clone size: .
CDR3 protein: CASSPGQNSYEQYF
CDR3 DNA: TGTGCCAGCAGCCCGGGACAGAATTCCTACGAGCAGTACTTC

J gene: TRBJ2-4
V gene: TRBV10-3
D gene: TRBD1
clone size: .
CDR3 protein: CAISSGTVGVDSQYF
CDR3 DNA: TGTGCCATCAGTTCCGGGACAGTAGGGGTTGACAGTCAGTACTTC

J gene: TRBJ2-7
V gene: TRBV28
D gene: TRBD1
clone size: .
CDR3 protein: CASSLQGAVDEQYF
CDR3 DNA: TGTGCCAGCAGTTTACAGGGGGCTGTGGACGAGCAGTACTTC

J gene: TRBJ1-1
V gene: TRBV9
D gene: .
clone size: few
CDR3 protein: CASSPTGKGRGTEAFF
CDR3 DNA: TGTGCCAGCAGCCCCACCGGGAAAGGGCGGGGGACTGAAGCTTTCTTT

J gene: TRBJ1-4
V gene: TRBV6-5
D gene: TRBD1
clone size: .
CDR3 protein: CASSTLRTGGEKLFF
CDR3 DNA: TGTGCCAGCAGTACCTTACGGACAGGGGGGGAAAAACTGTTTTTT

J gene: TRBJ2-3
V gene: TRBV5-1
D gene: TRBD2
clone size: .
CDR3 protein: CASSLVGTSGSTDTQYF
CDR3 DNA: TGCGCCAGCAGCTTGGTAGGGACTAGCGGGAGTACAGATACGCAGTATTTT

J gene: TRBJ1-2
V gene: TRBV5-1
D gene: .
clone size: .
CDR3 protein: CASSLESGGANYGYTF
CDR3 DNA: TGCGCCAGCAGCTTGGAATCGGGGGGGGCCAACTATGGCTACACCTTC

J gene: TRBJ1-2
V gene: TRBV19
D gene: .
clone size: .
CDR3 protein: CASRSASDYGYTF
CDR3 DNA: TGTGCCAGTAGGTCCGCGTCCGACTATGGCTACACCTTC

J gene: TRBJ2-7
V gene: TRBV11-3
D gene: .
clone size: few
CDR3 protein: CASSLGASSHEQYF
CDR3 DNA: TGTGCCAGCAGCTTAGGCGCTAGCTCCCACGAGCAGTACTTC

J gene: TRBJ2-7
V gene: TRBV6-5
D gene: TRBD2
clone size: .
CDR3 protein: CASSRLADSYEQYF
CDR3 DNA: TGTGCCAGCAGTCGACTAGCGGACTCCTACGAGCAGTACTTC

J gene: TRBJ1-1
V gene: TRBV7-9
D gene: .
clone size: .
CDR3 protein: CASSLSQNTEAFF
CDR3 DNA: TGTGCCAGCAGCTTAAGCCAGAACACTGAAGCTTTCTTT

J gene: TRBJ1-3
V gene: TRBV6-6
D gene: .
clone size: .
CDR3 protein: CASSNRAVSGNTIYF
CDR3 DNA: TGTGCCAGCAGCAACAGGGCCGTCTCTGGAAACACCATATATTTT

J gene: TRBJ1-1
V gene: TRBV6-1
D gene: .
clone size: once
CDR3 protein: CASSRTETYTEAFF
CDR3 DNA: TGTGCCAGCAGTCGGACAGAGACTTACACTGAAGCTTTCTTT

J gene: TRBJ2-5
V gene: TRBV7-9
D gene: .
clone size: .
CDR3 protein: CASSFWAGPQETQYF
CDR3 DNA: TGTGCCAGCAGCTTCTGGGCCGGCCCCCAAGAGACCCAGTACTTC

J gene: TRBJ1-1
V gene: TRBV7-2
D gene: .
clone size: .
CDR3 protein: CASSSLRGRTEAFF
CDR3 DNA: TGTGCCAGCAGCTCCCTTAGGGGTCGGACTGAAGCTTTCTTT

J gene: TRBJ2-1
V gene: TRBV4-1
D gene: .
clone size: .
CDR3 protein: CASSPLRRDNEQFF
CDR3 DNA: TGCGCCAGCAGCCCCTTGAGGCGGGACAATGAGCAGTTCTTC

J gene: TRBJ2-1
V gene: TRBV7-9
D gene: TRBD2
clone size: .
CDR3 protein: CASSSPGGGRFSEQFF
CDR3 DNA: TGTGCCAGCAGCTCCCCGGGTGGCGGGAGGTTCTCTGAGCAGTTCTTC

J gene: TRBJ1-1
V gene: TRBV7-9
D gene: TRBD1
clone size: .
CDR3 protein: CASSLARTGDTEAFF
CDR3 DNA: TGTGCCAGCAGCTTAGCGAGGACAGGGGACACTGAAGCTTTCTTT

J gene: TRBJ1-4
V gene: TRBV5-6
D gene: TRBD1
clone size: .
CDR3 protein: CASSFGTGDEKLFF
CDR3 DNA: TGTGCCAGCAGCTTCGGGACAGGGGATGAAAAACTGTTTTTT

J gene: TRBJ2-2
V gene: TRBV11-3
D gene: TRBD1
clone size: .
CDR3 protein: CASSTGTGEPEEELFF
CDR3 DNA: TGTGCCAGCAGCACGGGGACAGGGGAACCCGAAGAGGAGCTGTTTTTT

J gene: TRBJ1-1
V gene: TRBV30
D gene: .
clone size: .
CDR3 protein: CAWRQVNTEAFF
CDR3 DNA: TGTGCCTGGAGACAGGTGAACACTGAAGCTTTCTTT

J gene: TRBJ1-2
V gene: TRBV7-2
D gene: .
clone size: .
CDR3 protein: CASSTAARNYGYTF
CDR3 DNA: TGTGCCAGCAGCACGGCGGCGCGCAACTATGGCTACACCTTC

J gene: TRBJ2-7
V gene: TRBV9
D gene: TRBD2
clone size: few
CDR3 protein: CASSVAQTSVTYEQYF
CDR3 DNA: TGTGCCAGCAGCGTAGCTCAGACTAGCGTAACCTACGAGCAGTACTTC

J gene: TRBJ2-7
V gene: TRBV6-1
D gene: .
clone size: .
CDR3 protein: CASSEATQPRGISYEQYF
CDR3 DNA: TGTGCCAGCAGTGAAGCGACCCAGCCTCGGGGGATCTCCTACGAGCAGTACTTC

J gene: TRBJ2-3
V gene: TRBV14
D gene: .
clone size: .
CDR3 protein: CASSRQRGGRGRTDTQYF
CDR3 DNA: TGTGCCAGCAGCCGACAACGCGGGGGACGGGGGCGGACAGATACGCAGTATTTT

J gene: TRBJ2-5
V gene: TRBV10-3
D gene: TRBD2
clone size: .
CDR3 protein: CASSGGAGETQYF
CDR3 DNA: TGTGCCAGTAGCGGGGGGGCAGGAGAGACCCAGTACTTC

J gene: TRBJ2-7
V gene: TRBV7-9
D gene: .
clone size: .
CDR3 protein: CASSSSLGGHLEQYF
CDR3 DNA: TGTGCCAGCAGCTCCTCCCTGGGGGGGCACCTTGAGCAGTACTTC

J gene: TRBJ1-1
V gene: TRBV6-6
D gene: TRBD1
clone size: .
CDR3 protein: CASSTGGTGRAFF
CDR3 DNA: TGTGCCAGCAGTACGGGGGGGACAGGGAGAGCTTTCTTT

J gene: TRBJ1-5
V gene: TRBV19
D gene: .
clone size: .
CDR3 protein: CASSRGQDLSNQPQHF
CDR3 DNA: TGTGCCAGTAGTAGAGGGCAGGATCTTAGCAATCAGCCCCAGCATTTT